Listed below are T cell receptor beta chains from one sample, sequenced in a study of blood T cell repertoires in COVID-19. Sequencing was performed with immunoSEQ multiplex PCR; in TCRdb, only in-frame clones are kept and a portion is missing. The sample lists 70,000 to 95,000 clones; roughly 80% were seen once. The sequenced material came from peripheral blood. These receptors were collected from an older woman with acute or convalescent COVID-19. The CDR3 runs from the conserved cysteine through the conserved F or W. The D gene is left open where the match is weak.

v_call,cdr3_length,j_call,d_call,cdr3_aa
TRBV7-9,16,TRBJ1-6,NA,CASSRGQTLYNSPLHF
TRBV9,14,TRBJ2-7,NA,CASSPSSQGREQYF
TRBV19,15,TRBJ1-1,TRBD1,CASSMTGLLNTEAFF
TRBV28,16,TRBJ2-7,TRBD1,CASSGTDIVVAYEQYF
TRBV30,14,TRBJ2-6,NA,CACNQGSGANVLTF
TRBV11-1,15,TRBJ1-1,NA,CASSLFEGGDTEAFF
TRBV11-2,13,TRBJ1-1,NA,CASSLGGNTEAFF
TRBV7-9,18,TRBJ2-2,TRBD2,CASRARASGGTNTGELFF
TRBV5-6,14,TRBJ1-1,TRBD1,CASGRTGGNTEAFF
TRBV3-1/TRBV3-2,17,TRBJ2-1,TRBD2,CASSLGLAEELWNEQFF
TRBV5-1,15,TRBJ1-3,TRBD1,CASSFQGASGNTIYF
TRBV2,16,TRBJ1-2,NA,CASSGGRWGDSYGYTF
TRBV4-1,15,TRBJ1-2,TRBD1,CASSQDRAANYGYTF
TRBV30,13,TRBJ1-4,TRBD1,CAWAGGFNEKLFF
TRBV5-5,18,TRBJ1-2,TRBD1,CASSLAGGGGRGSYGYTF
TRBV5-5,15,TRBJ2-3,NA,CASSLQRARTDTQYF
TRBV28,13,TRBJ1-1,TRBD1,CAWTTGENTEAFF
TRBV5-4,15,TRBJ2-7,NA,CASSLSPGLVHEQYF
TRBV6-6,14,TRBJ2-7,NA,CASTETGNSYEQYF
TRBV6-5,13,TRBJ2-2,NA,CASSYPGTGELFF
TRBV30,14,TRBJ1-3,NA,CAWSAAAGGNTIYF
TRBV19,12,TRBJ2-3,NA,CASTRGTDTQYF
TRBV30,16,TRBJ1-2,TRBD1,CAWNPPGGRAGYGYTF
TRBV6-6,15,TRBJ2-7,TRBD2,CASSPTSGRSYEQYF
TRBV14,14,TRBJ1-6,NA,CASSQEGWSSPLHF
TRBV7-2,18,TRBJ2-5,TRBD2,CASSLGRIAGLTEETQYF
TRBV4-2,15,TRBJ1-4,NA,CASSGLSGGNEKLFF
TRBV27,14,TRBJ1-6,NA,CASSSSLYNSPLHF
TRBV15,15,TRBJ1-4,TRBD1,CATSGGDRGVEKLFF
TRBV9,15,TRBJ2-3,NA,CASSVAERATDTQYF
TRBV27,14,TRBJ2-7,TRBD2,CASRGTSGIYEQYF
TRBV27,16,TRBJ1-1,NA,CASNLARGTKNTEAFF
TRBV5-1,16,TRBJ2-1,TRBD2,CASSLVTSGSYNEQFF
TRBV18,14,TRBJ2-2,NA,CASSSGLATGELFF
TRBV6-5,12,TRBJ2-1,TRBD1,CASRDRGTEQFF
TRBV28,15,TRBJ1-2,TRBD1,CASSRSEQGNLLGTF
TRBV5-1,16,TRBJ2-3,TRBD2,CASSNEAGLASDTQYF
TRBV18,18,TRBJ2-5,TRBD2,CASSPHPPASGREETQYF
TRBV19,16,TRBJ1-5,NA,CASSIGSRMNNQPQHF
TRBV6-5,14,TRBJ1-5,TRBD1,CATRQGLGNQPQHF
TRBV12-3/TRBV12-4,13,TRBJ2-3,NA,CASSFTEGDTQYF
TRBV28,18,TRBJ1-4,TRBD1,CASSLFPGRRDRAEKLFF
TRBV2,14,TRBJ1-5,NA,CASTGGRTNQPQHF
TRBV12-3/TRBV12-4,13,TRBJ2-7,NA,CASSSSSSYEQYF
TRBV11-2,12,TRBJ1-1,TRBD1,CASSPDRAEAFF
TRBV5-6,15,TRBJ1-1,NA,CASSPRMGRGTEAFF
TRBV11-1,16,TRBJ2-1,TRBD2,CASSDAGLAGNNEQFF
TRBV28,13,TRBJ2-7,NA,CASTAGTLVKQYF
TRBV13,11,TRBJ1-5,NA,CASSPNQPQHF
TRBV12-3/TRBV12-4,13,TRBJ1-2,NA,CASSFKQGSGYTF
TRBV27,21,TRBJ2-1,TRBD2,CASTHSRSGRVGTRSYNEQFF
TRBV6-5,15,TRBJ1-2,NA,CASSRTRAANYGYTF
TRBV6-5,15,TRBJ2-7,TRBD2,CASGRTSAPGDEQYF
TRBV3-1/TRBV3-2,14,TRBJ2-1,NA,CASSALGGHNEQFF
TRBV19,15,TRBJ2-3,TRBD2,CASTPGGGYTDTQYF
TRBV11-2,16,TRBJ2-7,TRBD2,CASSLDLRTSGYEQYF
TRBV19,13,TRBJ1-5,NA,CASSGQTNQPQHF
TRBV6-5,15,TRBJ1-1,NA,CASSYVRPMNTEAFF
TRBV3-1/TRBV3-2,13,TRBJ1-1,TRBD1,CASSKTGFTEAFF